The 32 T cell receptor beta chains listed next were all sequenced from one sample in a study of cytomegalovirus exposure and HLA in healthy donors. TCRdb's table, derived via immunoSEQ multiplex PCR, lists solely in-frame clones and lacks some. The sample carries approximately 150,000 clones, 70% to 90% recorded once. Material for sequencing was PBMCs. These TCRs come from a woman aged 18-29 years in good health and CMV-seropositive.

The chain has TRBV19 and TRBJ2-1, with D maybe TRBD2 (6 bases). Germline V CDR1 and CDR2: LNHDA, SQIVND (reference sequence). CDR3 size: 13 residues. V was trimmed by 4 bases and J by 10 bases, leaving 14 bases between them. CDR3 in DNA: TGTGCCAGTAGTACCGGGAGCAGTTGGGAGCAGTTCTTC. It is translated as CASSTGSSWEQFF.

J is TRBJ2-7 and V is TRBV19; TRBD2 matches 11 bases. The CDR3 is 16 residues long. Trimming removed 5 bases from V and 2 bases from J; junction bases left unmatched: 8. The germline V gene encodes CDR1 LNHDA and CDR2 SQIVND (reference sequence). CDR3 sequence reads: CASSSGTSGITYEQYF. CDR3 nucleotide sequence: TGTGCCAGTAGTTCCGGGACTAGCGGAATTACCTACGAGCAGTACTTC.

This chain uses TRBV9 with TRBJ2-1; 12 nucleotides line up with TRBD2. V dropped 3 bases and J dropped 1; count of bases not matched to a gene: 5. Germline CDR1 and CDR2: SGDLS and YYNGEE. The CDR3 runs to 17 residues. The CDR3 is CASSDLAGGDSYNEQFF. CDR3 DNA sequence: TGTGCCAGCAGCGATCTAGCGGGGGGGGATTCCTACAATGAGCAGTTCTTC.

The CDR3 DNA follows: TGTGCCAGCAACCCCCTGGACAGGGGTCTCCCAAACAATGAGCAGTTCTTC. It codes for CASNPLDRGLPNNEQFF. This chain connects TRBV28 to TRBJ2-1, with 9 bases fitting TRBD1. Germline loops: CDR1 MDHEN, CDR2 SYDVKM. The CDR3 runs to 17 residues. Trimming removed 7 bases from V and 5 bases from J; junction bases left unmatched: 15.

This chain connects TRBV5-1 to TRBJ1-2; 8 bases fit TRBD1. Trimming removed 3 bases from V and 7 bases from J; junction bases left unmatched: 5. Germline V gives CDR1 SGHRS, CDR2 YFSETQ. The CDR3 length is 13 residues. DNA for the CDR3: TGCGCCAGCAGCTCGGACAGGGAACGTGGCTACACCTTC. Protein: CASSSDRERGYTF.

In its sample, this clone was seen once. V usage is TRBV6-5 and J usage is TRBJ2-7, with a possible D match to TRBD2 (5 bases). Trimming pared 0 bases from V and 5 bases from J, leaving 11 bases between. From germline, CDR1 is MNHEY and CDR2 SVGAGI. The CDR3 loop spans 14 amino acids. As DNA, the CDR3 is TGTGCCAGCAGTTACTCGATTCGAGGGAACGAGCAGTACTTC. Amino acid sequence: CASSYSIRGNEQYF.

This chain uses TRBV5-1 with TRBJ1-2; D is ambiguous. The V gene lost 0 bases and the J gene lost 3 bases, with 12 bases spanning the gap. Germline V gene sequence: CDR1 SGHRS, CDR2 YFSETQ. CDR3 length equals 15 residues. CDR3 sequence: CASSLVAHEDYGYTF. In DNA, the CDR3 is TGCGCCAGCAGCTTGGTGGCCCACGAGGACTATGGCTACACCTTC.

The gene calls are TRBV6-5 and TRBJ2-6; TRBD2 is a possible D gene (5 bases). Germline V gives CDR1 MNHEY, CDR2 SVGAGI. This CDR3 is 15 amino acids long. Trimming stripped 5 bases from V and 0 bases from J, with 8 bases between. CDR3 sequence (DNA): TGTGCCAGCAGTCAGAGCGGCTCTGGGGCCAACGTCCTGACTTTC. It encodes CASSQSGSGANVLTF.

CDR3 sequence (DNA): TGTGCCAGCAGCCCCCTACGGGGGAACACTGAAGCTTTCTTT. Its translation is CASSPLRGNTEAFF. The V and J genes are TRBV11-1 and TRBJ1-1, with no clear D. V was trimmed by 5 bases and J by 1 base, leaving 11 bases between them. The CDR3 consists of 14 residues. Germline CDR1 is SGHAT and CDR2 is FQDESV (reference sequence).

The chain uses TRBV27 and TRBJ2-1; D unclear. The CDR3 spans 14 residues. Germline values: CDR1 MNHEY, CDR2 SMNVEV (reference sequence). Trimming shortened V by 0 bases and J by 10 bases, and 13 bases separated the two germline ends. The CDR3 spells CASSLSGPSLEQFF. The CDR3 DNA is TGTGCCAGCAGTTTATCGGGCCCGTCGCTAGAGCAGTTCTTC.

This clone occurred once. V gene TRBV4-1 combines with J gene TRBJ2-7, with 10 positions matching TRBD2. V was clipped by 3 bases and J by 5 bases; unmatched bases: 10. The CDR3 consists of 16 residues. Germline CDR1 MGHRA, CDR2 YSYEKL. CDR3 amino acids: CASSHFQSSGSHEQYF. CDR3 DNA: TGCGCCAGCAGCCACTTCCAGTCTAGCGGGAGTCACGAGCAGTACTTC.

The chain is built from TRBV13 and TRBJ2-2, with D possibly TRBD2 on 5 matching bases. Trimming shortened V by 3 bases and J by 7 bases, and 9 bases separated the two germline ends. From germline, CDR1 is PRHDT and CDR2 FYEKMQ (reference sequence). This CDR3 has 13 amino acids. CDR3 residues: CASSFRGYGELFF. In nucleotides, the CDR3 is TGTGCCAGCAGCTTTAGAGGGTACGGGGAGCTGTTTTTT.

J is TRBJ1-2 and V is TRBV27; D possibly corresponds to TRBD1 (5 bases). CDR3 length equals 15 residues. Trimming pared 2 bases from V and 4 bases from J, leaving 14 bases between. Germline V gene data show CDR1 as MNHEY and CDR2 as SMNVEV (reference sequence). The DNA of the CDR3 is TGTGCCAGCAGTTTAAATGTCGACAGAGTCTATGGCTACACCTTC. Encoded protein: CASSLNVDRVYGYTF.

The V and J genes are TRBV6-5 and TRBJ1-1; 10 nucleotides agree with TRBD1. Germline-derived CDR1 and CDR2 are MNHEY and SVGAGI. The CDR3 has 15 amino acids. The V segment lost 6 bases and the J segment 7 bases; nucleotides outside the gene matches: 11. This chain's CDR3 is CASRGRQGATGEAFF. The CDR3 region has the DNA TGTGCCAGCAGGGGGAGACAGGGGGCGACGGGTGAAGCTTTCTTT.

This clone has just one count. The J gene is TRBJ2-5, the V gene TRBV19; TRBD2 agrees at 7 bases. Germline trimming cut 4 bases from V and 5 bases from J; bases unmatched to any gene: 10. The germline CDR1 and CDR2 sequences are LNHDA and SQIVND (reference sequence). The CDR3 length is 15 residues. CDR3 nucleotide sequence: TGTGCCAGTAGTAGAGGACTAGTGAACTTCGAGACCCAGTACTTC. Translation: CASSRGLVNFETQYF.

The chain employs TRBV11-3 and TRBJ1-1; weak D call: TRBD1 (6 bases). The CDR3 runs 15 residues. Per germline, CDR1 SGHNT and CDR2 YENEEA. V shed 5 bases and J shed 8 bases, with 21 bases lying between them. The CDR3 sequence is CASSTPDSPTEEAFF. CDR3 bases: TGTGCCAGCAGCACCCCGGACAGCCCCACTGAGGAAGCTTTCTTT.

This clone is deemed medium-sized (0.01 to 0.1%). This CDR3 reads CASSYSTGSGANVLTF. The CDR3 DNA follows: TGTGCCAGCAGTTACTCGACAGGGTCTGGGGCCAACGTCCTGACTTTC. This chain links TRBV6-5 with TRBJ2-6, with 7 bases aligning to TRBD1. Trimming at V came to 0 bases and at J to 1 base, leaving 0 bases not matched to a gene. Per the germline V gene, CDR1 is MNHEY and CDR2 is SVGAGI. CDR3 length: 16 residues.

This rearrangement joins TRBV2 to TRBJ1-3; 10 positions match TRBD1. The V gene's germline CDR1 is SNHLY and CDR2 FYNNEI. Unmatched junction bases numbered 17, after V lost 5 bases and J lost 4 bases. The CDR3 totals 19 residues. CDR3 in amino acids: CASSRDRGRTGRWGNTIYF. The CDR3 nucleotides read TGTGCCAGCAGTCGAGACAGGGGGCGAACGGGACGGTGGGGAAACACCATATATTTT.

CDR3: CASSLAQNRDSYDQPQHF. The CDR3 nucleotides read TGTGCCAGCAGCTTAGCACAGAATCGGGACAGCTATGATCAGCCCCAGCATTTT. The chain recombines TRBV7-8 with TRBJ1-5; TRBD1 matches 7 bases. V lost 0 bases, J lost 5 bases, and 13 bases stayed unmatched. CDR3 length: 18 residues. Germline V gives CDR1 SGHVS, CDR2 FQNEAQ.

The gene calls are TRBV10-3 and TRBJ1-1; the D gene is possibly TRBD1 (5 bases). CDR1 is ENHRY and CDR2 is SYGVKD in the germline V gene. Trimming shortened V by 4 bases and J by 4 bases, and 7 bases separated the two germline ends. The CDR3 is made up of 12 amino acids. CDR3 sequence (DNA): TGTGCCATCAGTGGGGGGGGCACTGAAGCTTTCTTT. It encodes CAISGGGTEAFF.

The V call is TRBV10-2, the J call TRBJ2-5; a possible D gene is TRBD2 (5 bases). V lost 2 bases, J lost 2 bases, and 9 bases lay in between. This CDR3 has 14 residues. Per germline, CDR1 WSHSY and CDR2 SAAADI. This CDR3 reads CASSEVEVQETQYF. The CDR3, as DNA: TGCGCCAGCAGTGAGGTGGAGGTACAAGAGACCCAGTACTTC.

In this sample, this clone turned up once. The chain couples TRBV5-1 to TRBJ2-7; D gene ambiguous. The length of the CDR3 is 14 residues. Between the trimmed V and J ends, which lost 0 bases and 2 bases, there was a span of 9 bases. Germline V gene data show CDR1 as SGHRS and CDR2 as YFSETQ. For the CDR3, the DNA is TGCGCCAGCAGCTTGGCCGGGTTTCCCTACGAGCAGTACTTC. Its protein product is CASSLAGFPYEQYF. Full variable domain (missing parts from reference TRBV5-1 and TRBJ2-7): KAGVTQTPRYLIKTRGQQVTLSCSPISGHRSVSWYQQTPGQGLQFLFEYFSETQRNKGNFPGRFSGRQFSNSRSEMNVSTLELGDSALYLCASSLAGFPYEQYFGPGTRLTVT.

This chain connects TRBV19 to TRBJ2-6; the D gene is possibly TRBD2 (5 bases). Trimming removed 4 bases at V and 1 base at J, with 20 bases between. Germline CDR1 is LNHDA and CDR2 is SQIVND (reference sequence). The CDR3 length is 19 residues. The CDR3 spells CASSTPDGRTRSGANVLTF. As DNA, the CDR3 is TGTGCCAGTAGTACGCCGGACGGGCGGACTCGTTCTGGGGCCAACGTCCTGACTTTC.

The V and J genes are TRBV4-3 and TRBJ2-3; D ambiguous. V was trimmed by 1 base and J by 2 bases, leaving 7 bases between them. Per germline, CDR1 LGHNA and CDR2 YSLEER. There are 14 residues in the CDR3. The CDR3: CASSQVTDTDTQYF. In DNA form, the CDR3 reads TGCGCCAGCAGCCAAGTAACAGACACAGATACGCAGTATTTT.

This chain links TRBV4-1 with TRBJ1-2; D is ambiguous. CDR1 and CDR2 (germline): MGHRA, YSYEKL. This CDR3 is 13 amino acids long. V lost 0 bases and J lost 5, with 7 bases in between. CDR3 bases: TGCGCCAGCAGCCAAGATTCCAGGTATGGCTACACCTTC. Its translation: CASSQDSRYGYTF.

CDR3 in amino acids: CARLRRLAGGGTYEQYF. The CDR3 nucleotides are TGCGCCAGACTCCGCCGACTAGCGGGAGGGGGTACCTACGAGCAGTACTTC. The V and J genes are TRBV10-1 and TRBJ2-7; TRBD2 matches at 14 bases. This CDR3 is built from 17 residues. V lost 9 bases to trimming and J lost 2 bases; unmatched junction nucleotides: 12. In germline, CDR1 is WNHNN, CDR2 SYGVQD (reference sequence).

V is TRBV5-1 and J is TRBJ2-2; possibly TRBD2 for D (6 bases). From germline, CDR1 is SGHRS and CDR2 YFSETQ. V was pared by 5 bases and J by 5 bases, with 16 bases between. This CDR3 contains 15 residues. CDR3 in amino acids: CASRPLTGDTGELFF. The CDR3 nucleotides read TGCGCCAGCAGACCTCTAACGGGAGATACCGGGGAGCTGTTTTTT.

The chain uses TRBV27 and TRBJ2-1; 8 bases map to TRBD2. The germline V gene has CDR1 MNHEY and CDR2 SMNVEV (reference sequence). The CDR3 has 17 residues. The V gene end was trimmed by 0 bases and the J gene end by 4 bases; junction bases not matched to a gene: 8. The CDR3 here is CASSLSGARGVYNEQFF. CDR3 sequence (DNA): TGTGCCAGCAGTTTATCAGGTGCGCGGGGGGTATACAATGAGCAGTTCTTC.

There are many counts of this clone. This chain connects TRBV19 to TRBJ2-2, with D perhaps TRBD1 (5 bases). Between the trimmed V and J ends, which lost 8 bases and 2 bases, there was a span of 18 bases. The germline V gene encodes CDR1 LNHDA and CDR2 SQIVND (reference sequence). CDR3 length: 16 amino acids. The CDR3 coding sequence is TGTGCCAGTCGCCCGTCAGGGCGACGTAACACCGGGGAGCTGTTTTTT. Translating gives CASRPSGRRNTGELFF. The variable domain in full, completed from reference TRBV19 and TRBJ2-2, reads DGGITQSPKYLFRKEGQNVTLSCEQNLNHDAMYWYRQDPGQGLRLIYYSQIVNDFQKGDIAEGYSVSREKKESFPLTVTSAQKNPTAFYLCASRPSGRRNTGELFFGEGSRLTVL.

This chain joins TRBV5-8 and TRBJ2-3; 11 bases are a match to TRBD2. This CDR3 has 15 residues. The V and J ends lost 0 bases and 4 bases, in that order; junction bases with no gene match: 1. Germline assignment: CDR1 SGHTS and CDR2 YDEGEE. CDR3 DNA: TGTGCCAGCAGCTTGGTGACTAGCGGGGCAGATACGCAGTATTTT. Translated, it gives CASSLVTSGADTQYF.

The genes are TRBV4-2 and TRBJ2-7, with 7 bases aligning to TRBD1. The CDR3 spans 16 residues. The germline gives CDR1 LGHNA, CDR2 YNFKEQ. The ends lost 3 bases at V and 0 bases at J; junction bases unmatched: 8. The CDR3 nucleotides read TGTGCCAGCAGCCAGGAGGAGGACAGGAGCTCCTACGAGCAGTACTTC. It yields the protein CASSQEEDRSSYEQYF.

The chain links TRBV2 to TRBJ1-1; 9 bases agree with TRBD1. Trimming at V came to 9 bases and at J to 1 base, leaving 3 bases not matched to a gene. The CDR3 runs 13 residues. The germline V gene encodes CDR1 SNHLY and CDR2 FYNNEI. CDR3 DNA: TGTGCCAGTGGACAGGGGCGGAACACTGAAGCTTTCTTT. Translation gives CASGQGRNTEAFF.